The present T cell receptor (beta chain) was sequenced within a study of blood T cell repertoires in COVID-19. About the study: Acute and convalescent COVID-19 samples came from the United States, Italy and Spain. Sample material is recorded as cDNA or gDNA derived from T cells, B-cell-depleted T cells, or PBMCs.

Original processing methods: Estimation of nucleated cell counts was performed using reference gene primer amplification. Profiling relied on immunoSEQ multiplex PCR, and the TCRdb table lists in-frame clones only, not all of them. The DNA gave D and trimming, while V, J and clone size come from that table. This repertoire shows under 300,000 clones, over 75% found once; its top ten account for about 14%. Deletions cut 0 bases from V and 0 bases from J, with 8 bases between. The CDR3 runs 15 residues. In germline, CDR1 is SGHDT, CDR2 YYEEEE. The sequence derives from a human donor in a cohort sampled during active COVID-19. V usage is TRBV5-6 and J usage is TRBJ2-3; possible D gene TRBD1, 5 bases. Sequenced input: peripheral blood. In DNA, the CDR3 is TGTGCCAGCAGCTTGGGACAGTTTAGCACAGATACGCAGTATTTT. This sequence encodes CASSLGQFSTDTQYF.